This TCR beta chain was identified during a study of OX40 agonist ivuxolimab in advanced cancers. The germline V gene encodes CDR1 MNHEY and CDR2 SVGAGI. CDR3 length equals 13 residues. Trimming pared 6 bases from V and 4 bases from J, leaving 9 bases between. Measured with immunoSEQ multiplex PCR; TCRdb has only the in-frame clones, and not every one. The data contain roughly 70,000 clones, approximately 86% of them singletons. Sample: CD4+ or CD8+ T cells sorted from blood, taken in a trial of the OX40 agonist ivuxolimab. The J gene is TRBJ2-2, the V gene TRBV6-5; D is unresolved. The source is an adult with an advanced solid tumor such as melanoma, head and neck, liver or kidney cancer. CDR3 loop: CASSKTATGELFF. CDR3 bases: TGTGCCAGCAGCAAGACGGCCACCGGGGAGCTGTTTTTT.